The 17 T cell receptor beta chains presented below share a single source sample, sequenced in a study of vaccination and CD4 T cells after COVID-19. Treatment in this sample: approximately nine-day PBMC culture with coronavirus spike peptide pools or control peptides (ViraFEST assay). The antigens these receptors bind are not known. Sequence data for DNA of cultured CD4+ T cells were generated by the Oncomine TCR Beta short-read assay. TCRdb processed the PCR reads anew with MiXCR; each CDR3 protein has one entry. The sample includes about 14,000 distinct CDR3 sequences, about 51% seen only once; the top ten take over 9.5%. Sequencing was carried out using CD4+ T cells from blood, cultured in vitro. The source of these receptors is a human donor who had recovered from COVID-19.

This clonotype was found a few times. V usage is TRBV20-1 and J usage is TRBJ2-7; D uncertain. Trimming shortened V by 5 bases and J by 0 bases, and 11 bases separated the two germline ends. CDR3 size: 13 residues. Germline V lookup: CDR1 DFQATT, CDR2 SNEGSKA (reference sequence). The CDR3 DNA reads TGCAGTGCTGGACCTGCGTCCTCCTACGAGCAGTACTTC. As protein: CSAGPASSYEQYF.

In its sample, this clonotype was seen a few times. The gene calls are TRBV6-2 or TRBV6-3 and TRBJ2-2, with TRBD2 as a possible D gene (6 bases). The CDR3 is made up of 15 amino acids. With 6 bases removed from V and 6 bases from J, the gap between germline ends came to 17 bases. Germline CDR1 is MNHEY and CDR2 is SVGEGT. This chain's CDR3 is CASSRTIGDSGELFF. CDR3 nucleotide sequence: TGTGCCAGCAGCCGGACTATCGGGGACTCCGGGGAGCTGTTTTTT.

The V and J genes are TRBV15 and TRBJ2-1, with D perhaps TRBD2 (5 bases). The CDR3 is 19 amino acids. Germline-derived CDR1 and CDR2 are LNHNV and YYDKDF (reference sequence). V was shortened by 5 bases and J by 3 bases, with 26 bases between the two germline ends. For the CDR3, the DNA is TGTGCCACCAGCCATACTCGTCGGGGTCAAACTACGAACTACAATGAGCAGTTCTTC. Residues: CATSHTRRGQTTNYNEQFF.

This clonotype was detected a few times. This chain links TRBV7-9 with TRBJ1-2; 9 nucleotides match TRBD1. This CDR3 is 16 amino acids long. V was clipped by 2 bases and J by 5 bases; unmatched bases: 9. Looked up from germline, CDR1 is SEHNR and CDR2 is FQNEAQ (reference sequence). The CDR3 region has the DNA TGTGCCAGCAGCTTACGTGATGGGACAGGGAGTTATGGCTACACCTTC. Protein sequence: CASSLRDGTGSYGYTF. Together with reference TRBV7-9 and TRBJ1-2, the CDR3 gives the full variable domain: DTGVSQNPRHKITKRGQNVTFRCDPISEHNRLYWYRQTLGQGPEFLTYFQNEAQLEKSRLLSDRFSAERPKGSFSTLEIQRTEQGDSAMYLCASSLRDGTGSYGYTFGSGTRLTVV.

This clonotype was observed a handful of times. This chain uses TRBV20-1 with TRBJ1-5; the D gene is possibly TRBD1 (6 bases). With 5 bases removed from V and 6 bases from J, the gap between germline ends came to 11 bases. The germline V gene encodes CDR1 DFQATT and CDR2 SNEGSKA (reference sequence). This CDR3 contains 12 residues. In nucleotides, the CDR3 is TGCAGTGCTGTTACAGGGACTCAGCCCCAGCATTTT. This encodes CSAVTGTQPQHF.

The chain uses TRBV12-3 or TRBV12-4 and TRBJ2-5; D may be TRBD2 (5 bases). There are 14 residues in the CDR3. With 5 bases removed from V and 4 bases from J, the gap between germline ends came to 14 bases. CDR3 loop: CASSLFGSGETQYF. As DNA, the CDR3 is TGTGCCAGCAGTCTCTTTGGGAGCGGAGAGACCCAGTACTTC.

V is TRBV5-1 and J is TRBJ2-5; 7 bases match TRBD1. V was clipped by 4 bases and J by 2 bases; unmatched bases: 8. CDR1 SGHRS and CDR2 YFSETQ come from the germline V gene. The CDR3 is 15 amino acids. The CDR3 sequence is CASSPDRVGQETQYF. CDR3 in DNA: TGCGCCAGCAGCCCAGACAGGGTTGGGCAAGAGACCCAGTACTTC.

This clonotype is large (0.1 to 1%). This sequence joins TRBV5-6 and TRBJ2-2; unclear D gene. The V end lost 2 bases, the J end lost 4 bases, and 9 bases lay between the germline ends. The V gene's germline CDR1 is SGHDT and CDR2 YYEEEE. The CDR3 totals 14 residues. CDR3 sequence (DNA): TGTGCCAGCAGCTTTCGTTGGGCCACCGGGGAGCTGTTTTTT. It specifies CASSFRWATGELFF.

This clonotype has just a few counts. This chain connects TRBV10-3 to TRBJ2-2, with 9 bases aligning to TRBD2. The J segment lost 5 bases and the V segment lost 9 bases, leaving 7 bases of the junction unmatched. Germline values: CDR1 ENHRY, CDR2 SYGVKD. This CDR3 has 14 amino acids. This CDR3 is CAMKREADTGELFF. In DNA form, the CDR3 reads TGTGCCATGAAGCGGGAGGCGGATACCGGGGAGCTGTTTTTT.

This chain uses TRBV18 with TRBJ2-7; D not certain. Germline assignment: CDR1 KGHSH and CDR2 LQKENI. V was cut by 3 bases and J by 7 bases, with 13 bases left in between. The CDR3 extends over 13 amino acids. The CDR3 loop reads CASSPPSAREQYF. Written as DNA, the CDR3 is TGTGCCAGCTCACCCCCCTCGGCCCGGGAGCAGTACTTC.

This clonotype came up a few times. This chain uses TRBV20-1 with TRBJ2-5; TRBD2 matches at 10 bases. Germline CDR1 reads DFQATT; CDR2 reads SNEGSKA (reference sequence). V gave up 0 bases and J gave up 5 bases; unmatched junction bases: 6. The CDR3 totals 15 residues. The CDR3 DNA reads as TGCAGTGCTAGAGATCCTAGCGGGAGATTTGAGACCCAGTACTTC. Translated: CSARDPSGRFETQYF.

This clonotype occurred a few times. The V and J genes are TRBV6-1 and TRBJ1-2, with D uncertain. There are 15 residues in the CDR3. Trimming shortened V by 0 bases and J by 4 bases, and 12 bases separated the two germline ends. Germline assignment: CDR1 MNHNS and CDR2 SASEGT. The CDR3 DNA sequence: TGTGCCAGCAGTGAAGCGCACGGAGAGGGCTATGGCTACACCTTC. Amino acids: CASSEAHGEGYGYTF.

The chain couples TRBV6-1 to TRBJ1-6; D is unresolved. This CDR3 spans 13 amino acids. CDR1 and CDR2 (germline): MNHNS, SASEGT. The V end lost 7 bases, the J end lost 6 bases, and 10 bases lay between the germline ends. The CDR3 region has the DNA TGTGCCAGCATGACGGTCTGTAATTCACCCCTCCACTTT. Translating gives CASMTVCNSPLHF.

The chain employs TRBV20-1 and TRBJ2-7; 8 nucleotides agree with TRBD1. J gave up 6 bases and V 3 bases, and 19 bases lay outside the gene matches. CDR3 size: 17 residues. Germline CDR1 and CDR2: DFQATT and SNEGSKA (reference sequence). CDR3 amino acids: CSARGPTRQGAQSEQYF. The CDR3 DNA is TGCAGTGCTAGGGGGCCAACGAGGCAGGGGGCCCAATCCGAGCAGTACTTC.

This chain uses TRBV20-1 with TRBJ1-3; D is ambiguous. This CDR3 spans 13 amino acids. Germline V gene lookup returns CDR1 DFQATT and CDR2 SNEGSKA (reference sequence). The V end was cut by 0 bases, the J end by 3 bases, with 6 bases between. The CDR3 region is CSARDMFGNTIYF. CDR3 in DNA: TGCAGTGCTAGAGATATGTTTGGAAACACCATATATTTT.

The J gene is TRBJ1-6, the V gene TRBV6-1; D is ambiguous. V lost 3 bases and J lost 4, with 4 bases in between. The CDR3 has 13 residues. Germline V gives CDR1 MNHNS, CDR2 SASEGT. The CDR3 sequence: CASSDQYNSPLHF. The CDR3 DNA reads TGTGCCAGCAGTGACCAATATAATTCACCCCTCCACTTT.

This rearrangement joins TRBV5-1 to TRBJ2-3, with TRBD2 matching 9 bases. V lost 3 bases to trimming and J lost 1 base; unmatched junction nucleotides: 6. Per the germline V gene, CDR1 is SGHRS and CDR2 is YFSETQ. The CDR3 covers 16 residues. CDR3 sequence reads: CASSSYSGSGTDTQYF. In DNA, the CDR3 is TGCGCCAGCAGCTCTTATAGCGGGAGTGGCACAGATACGCAGTATTTT.